This paragraph reports one TCR beta chain. Sequencing used immunoSEQ multiplex PCR; TCRdb keeps in-frame clones, though not all of them. In the table there are about 150,000 clones, around 88% of which are singletons. These data belong to a study of radiation and T cells in renal cell carcinoma. The germline V gene has CDR1 MGHRA and CDR2 YSYEKL. The germline V and J ends were trimmed by 1 base and 2 bases, with 14 bases remaining between them. The CDR3 totals 16 residues. The time point denotes: blood 4 weeks post-SBRT, at nephrectomy. Treatment: 15 Gy SBRT to primary tumor, nephrectomy 4 weeks later.

The TCR comes from a woman in her fifties or sixties with renal cell carcinoma. The chain has TRBV4-1 and TRBJ1-2; tentative D call: TRBD1 (5 bases). The specimen was blood, collected from a patient whose treatment included radiotherapy and nephrectomy. CDR3 amino acids: CASSQGWGGDNYGYTF. The CDR3 coding sequence is TGCGCCAGCAGCCAAGGATGGGGGGGAGACAACTATGGCTACACCTTC.